This T cell receptor (beta chain) was documented in a study of T-cell memory formation after mild COVID-19. Study information: In these data, TCR clusters were largely donor specific.

Germline assignment: CDR1 SGHTA and CDR2 FQGNSA. The CDR3 sequence is 13 residues long. V shed 8 bases and J shed 5 bases, with 15 bases lying between them. MiXCR, applied by TCRdb to the 5' RACE reads, yields one record per CDR3 protein. Of about 360,000 distinct CDR3 sequences in the sample, 10% to 15% are singletons; the top ten hold about 21%. In this sample, this clonotype turned up a few times. Antigen: not known. Study outcomes and limitations: SARS-CoV-2 specificity of second-wave clones peaking day 37 was unconfirmed. Within pre-infection memory, some responding clones were found, suggesting cross-reactive memory joined. Contracting CD4+ clones sat mainly in CM and EM; CD8+ in EMRA.

This rearrangement joins TRBV7-2 to TRBJ2-5, with a possible D match to TRBD2 (5 bases). Sequences were obtained from PBMCs or a T cell subset sorted from them (not recorded which). The receptor comes from a man aged 18 to 30 who had mild COVID-19 (a few samples of this study predate the infection). Cell type and time point are not known. The CDR3 loop reads CASCRTFLETQYF. The CDR3 DNA follows: TGTGCCAGCTGTCGGACTTTTTTGGAGACCCAGTACTTC. Using reference TRBV7-2 and TRBJ2-5 for the parts outside the CDR3, the full variable domain is GAGVSQSPSNKVTEKGKDVELRCDPISGHTALYWYRQSLGQGLEFLIYFQGNSAPDKSGLPSDRFSAERTGGSVSTLTIQRTQQEDSAVYLCASCRTFLETQYFGPGTRLLVL.